This T cell receptor beta chain was recorded in a study of T cell changes during pregnancy in multiple sclerosis. Sequencing was performed with immunoSEQ multiplex PCR; in TCRdb, only in-frame clones are kept and a portion is missing. Altogether about 80,000 clones are present, about 90% being singletons, with the ten largest covering 1.4%. Unmatched junction bases numbered 5, after V lost 7 bases and J lost 6 bases. The CDR3 totals 14 residues. Germline V gene data show CDR1 as SQVTM and CDR2 as ANQGSEA. The origin of this receptor is a female donor with multiple sclerosis, enrolled in a pregnancy study. Sequenced here: peripheral blood, sampled before pregnancy. The rearrangement uses TRBV29-1 and TRBJ2-3, with 15 positions matching TRBD2. This CDR3 is CSAGLAGGIDTQYF. CDR3 in DNA: TGCAGCGCTGGACTAGCGGGGGGGATTGATACGCAGTATTTT.